This TCR beta chain was identified in a study of blood T cell repertoires in COVID-19 (dated by TCRdb to 2020 to 2021). In terms of the full investigation: Collaborator samples came from the United States, Italy and Spain and covered acute and convalescent phases of COVID-19. The material from the prospective study consisted of cDNA or gDNA derived from T cells, B-cell-depleted T cells, or PBMCs. The dataset comprised deeply sampled blood TCRbeta repertoires from subjects exposed to, actively infected with, or recovered from COVID-19. The repertoires were released in a freely available public database meant as a resource for research on the immune response to SARS-CoV-2. The samples were drawn from two sources: the first 160 participants of the ongoing ImmuneRACE study, and over 950 subjects contributed by 6 global collaborators. A de-identified subject ID, COVID-19 status, age in years and sex were almost always included in the sample metadata. HLA class I and class II types, where available, came from metadata supplied by the sample provider rather than from assay-based typing. The paper's findings and limits, for the study overall: How much clinical and demographic metadata was included differed by source and by participant, and the metadata was provided uncurated.

On this clone: Its antigen is not yet known. No much larger clone exists at a distance of one base, and base qualities are not known.

The immunoSEQ Assay, a bias-controlled multiplex PCR, was used to amplify TCRbeta CDR3 regions from genomic DNA. As for the authors' bioinformatics: The number of nucleated cells in each sample was estimated from the amplification of reference gene primers within the assay. Sequence reads were collapsed and filtered to measure the absolute abundance of every unique TCRbeta CDR3 rearrangement. For each sample, productive Simpson clonality was calculated as the square root of Simpson's diversity index across productive rearrangements. What TCRdb holds here is the immuneACCESS table cut down to in-frame rearrangements. Part of the clones is not present; checked against another copy, under half of the missing clones reflect an unresolved V gene, and the others are unexplained. From that table come the V and J calls and clone size; the DNA was used to work out D and trimming. Across this sample there are under 400,000 clones, with around 89% seen only once. The top ten hold 5% to 8.5% of the sample.

Collaborating institutions collected whole blood in K2EDTA tubes following their own protocols. For TCRbeta analysis, collaborators shipped samples as frozen whole blood, isolated PBMCs, or DNA extracted from either of those sample types. The sequence derives from a man younger than 30 with active or convalescent COVID-19. The sequenced sample was peripheral blood.

The DNA is as follows: TGTGCCAGCAGCACACGACAGGGAACTGGGGCCAACGTCCTGACTTTC. It is translated as CASSTRQGTGANVLTF. This receptor chain uses TRBV7-3 and TRBJ2-6, with 7 bases in between that match TRBD1. From V the trimming removes 5 bases and from J it removes 2 bases, while the gene matches leave 6 bases of the junction unaccounted for. The CDR3 has 16 amino acids, counting the end cysteine and phenylalanine. Only the CDR3 portion is preserved as DNA: 48 bases, with reading frame beginning at the first base. The CDR1 and CDR2 encoded by the germline V gene are SGHTA and FQGTGA. Full variable domain (CDR3 extended with the reference TRBV7-3 and TRBJ2-6 proteins): GAGVSQTPSNKVTEKGKYVELRCDPISGHTALYWYRQSLGQGPEFLIYFQGTGAADDSGLPNDRFFAVRPEGSVSTLKIQRTERGDSAVYLCASSTRQGTGANVLTFGAGSRLTVL.